A selection of T cell receptor beta chains follows, all from one sample in a study of blood T cell repertoires in COVID-19. The protocol was immunoSEQ multiplex PCR, while the TCRdb copy is restricted to in-frame clones and leaves out a portion. Of roughly 250,000 clones listed, approximately 79% are singletons. Material for sequencing was peripheral blood. These receptors all come from a woman in her 40s with active or convalescent COVID-19. The CDR3 runs from the conserved cysteine through the conserved F or W. The D gene is left open where the match is weak. A row's size may be missing; if present it is once, few, many or a size class.

V gene: TRBV6-1
J gene: TRBJ2-7
clone size: .
D gene: .
CDR3 protein: CASSEAATIYEQYF
CDR3 DNA: TGTGCCAGCAGTGAAGCAGCGACGATCTACGAGCAGTACTTC

V gene: TRBV5-1
J gene: TRBJ1-5
clone size: .
D gene: TRBD1
CDR3 protein: CASSPGTDNSNQPQHF
CDR3 DNA: TGCGCCAGCAGCCCAGGGACAGACAATAGCAATCAGCCCCAGCATTTT

V gene: TRBV19
J gene: TRBJ1-6
clone size: .
D gene: .
CDR3 protein: CASKEYNSPLHF
CDR3 DNA: TGTGCCAGTAAGGAGTATAATTCACCCCTCCACTTT

V gene: TRBV7-9
J gene: TRBJ1-3
clone size: .
D gene: .
CDR3 protein: CASSISGNTIYF
CDR3 DNA: TGTGCCAGTAGTATCTCTGGAAACACCATATATTTT

V gene: TRBV7-9
J gene: TRBJ2-3
clone size: .
D gene: .
CDR3 protein: CASSLTGESTDTQYF
CDR3 DNA: TGTGCCAGCAGCCTGACCGGGGAGAGCACAGATACGCAGTATTTT

V gene: TRBV19
J gene: TRBJ1-4
clone size: few
D gene: TRBD1
CDR3 protein: CASSTPGTGTKLFF
CDR3 DNA: TGTGCCAGTAGTACACCCGGGACAGGGACCAAACTGTTTTTT

V gene: TRBV24-1
J gene: TRBJ2-3
clone size: .
D gene: TRBD1
CDR3 protein: CATSDPGRGGDTQYF
CDR3 DNA: TGTGCCACCAGTGATCCGGGTCGAGGGGGCGATACGCAGTATTTT

V gene: TRBV6-1
J gene: TRBJ2-7
clone size: .
D gene: TRBD1
CDR3 protein: CASRAGQGAYEQYF
CDR3 DNA: TGTGCCAGCAGAGCAGGACAGGGGGCATACGAGCAGTACTTC

V gene: TRBV9
J gene: TRBJ2-5
clone size: .
D gene: .
CDR3 protein: CASSSYAQETQYF
CDR3 DNA: TGTGCCAGCAGCTCCTACGCGCAAGAGACCCAGTACTTC

V gene: TRBV4-1
J gene: TRBJ1-5
clone size: .
D gene: .
CDR3 protein: CASSQESEYSNQPQHF
CDR3 DNA: TGCGCCAGCAGCCAAGAGTCCGAGTATAGCAATCAGCCCCAGCATTTT

V gene: TRBV18
J gene: TRBJ1-1
clone size: many
D gene: TRBD1
CDR3 protein: CASSPGTENTEAFF
CDR3 DNA: TGTGCCAGCTCCCCGGGGACAGAGAACACTGAAGCTTTCTTT

V gene: TRBV2
J gene: TRBJ1-6
clone size: .
D gene: .
CDR3 protein: CASSGRGDNSPLHF
CDR3 DNA: TGTGCCAGCAGTGGGAGGGGAGATAATTCACCCCTCCACTTT

V gene: TRBV24-1
J gene: TRBJ2-1
clone size: .
D gene: TRBD2
CDR3 protein: CATSDPSGGADEQFF
CDR3 DNA: TGTGCCACCAGTGACCCCAGCGGGGGGGCAGATGAGCAGTTCTTC

V gene: TRBV15
J gene: TRBJ2-3
clone size: .
D gene: .
CDR3 protein: CATSSGGSTDTQYF
CDR3 DNA: TGTGCCACCAGCAGCGGGGGTAGCACAGATACGCAGTATTTT

V gene: TRBV15
J gene: TRBJ1-5
clone size: few
D gene: .
CDR3 protein: CATSSRQDPNQPQHF
CDR3 DNA: TGTGCCACCAGCAGCAGACAGGACCCAAATCAGCCCCAGCATTTT

V gene: TRBV7-3
J gene: TRBJ1-1
clone size: .
D gene: TRBD1
CDR3 protein: CASSLDRGTEAFF
CDR3 DNA: TGTGCCAGCAGCCTGGACAGGGGAACTGAAGCTTTCTTT

V gene: TRBV30
J gene: TRBJ2-2
clone size: .
D gene: .
CDR3 protein: CAWAVSSLNTGELFF
CDR3 DNA: TGTGCCTGGGCCGTCTCAAGCCTGAACACCGGGGAGCTGTTTTTT

V gene: TRBV27
J gene: TRBJ2-1
clone size: .
D gene: .
CDR3 protein: CASSFVGVHNEQFF
CDR3 DNA: TGTGCCAGCAGTTTTGTCGGGGTTCACAATGAGCAGTTCTTC

V gene: TRBV5-4
J gene: TRBJ1-1
clone size: .
D gene: TRBD1
CDR3 protein: CASSPGTGFMNTEAFF
CDR3 DNA: TGTGCCAGCAGCCCCGGGACAGGGTTTATGAACACTGAAGCTTTCTTT

V gene: TRBV6-1
J gene: TRBJ1-1
clone size: .
D gene: .
CDR3 protein: CASSESRVMNTEAFF
CDR3 DNA: TGTGCCAGCAGTGAATCCAGGGTCATGAACACTGAAGCTTTCTTT

V gene: TRBV3-1/TRBV3-2
J gene: TRBJ1-2
clone size: few
D gene: TRBD1
CDR3 protein: CASSLRTGNYGYTF
CDR3 DNA: TGTGCCAGCAGCCTACGGACAGGGAACTATGGCTACACCTTC

V gene: TRBV27
J gene: TRBJ2-3
clone size: .
D gene: .
CDR3 protein: CASSLGGQGTQYF
CDR3 DNA: TGTGCCAGCAGCTTGGGGGGGCAAGGGACGCAGTATTTT

V gene: TRBV19
J gene: TRBJ1-2
clone size: .
D gene: TRBD1
CDR3 protein: CASNPGQGIENGYTF
CDR3 DNA: TGTGCCAGTAACCCGGGACAGGGGATTGAGAATGGCTACACCTTC

V gene: TRBV6-5
J gene: TRBJ2-1
clone size: .
D gene: TRBD1
CDR3 protein: CASSYGTGSSYNEQFF
CDR3 DNA: TGTGCCAGCAGTTACGGGACAGGGAGCTCCTACAATGAGCAGTTCTTC

V gene: TRBV3-1/TRBV3-2
J gene: TRBJ2-2
clone size: .
D gene: .
CDR3 protein: CASSPGTLNTGELFF
CDR3 DNA: TGTGCCAGCAGCCCCGGGACATTGAACACCGGGGAGCTGTTTTTT

V gene: TRBV2
J gene: TRBJ1-2
clone size: .
D gene: .
CDR3 protein: CASSEVPGGGYTF
CDR3 DNA: TGTGCCAGCAGTGAAGTTCCGGGGGGTGGCTACACCTTC

V gene: TRBV30
J gene: TRBJ1-5
clone size: .
D gene: TRBD1
CDR3 protein: CAWSQGASVNQPQHF
CDR3 DNA: TGTGCCTGGAGCCAGGGGGCCTCCGTCAATCAGCCCCAGCATTTT

V gene: TRBV9
J gene: TRBJ2-3
clone size: .
D gene: TRBD1
CDR3 protein: CASSEDRDTDTQYF
CDR3 DNA: TGTGCCAGCAGCGAGGACAGGGACACAGATACGCAGTATTTT

V gene: TRBV2
J gene: TRBJ2-4
clone size: .
D gene: TRBD2
CDR3 protein: CASSEPGTSGGRHPLGKNIQYF
CDR3 DNA: TGTGCCAGCAGTGAACCCGGGACTAGCGGGGGGCGCCACCCGTTGGGCAAAAACATTCAGTACTTC

V gene: TRBV10-1
J gene: TRBJ1-1
clone size: .
D gene: .
CDR3 protein: CASSESGENTEAFF
CDR3 DNA: TGCGCCAGCAGTGAATCAGGGGAGAACACTGAAGCTTTCTTT

V gene: TRBV11-3
J gene: TRBJ2-7
clone size: .
D gene: .
CDR3 protein: CASAPTRASYEQYF
CDR3 DNA: TGTGCCAGCGCGCCGACGAGGGCTTCGTACGAGCAGTACTTC

V gene: TRBV19
J gene: TRBJ2-3
clone size: .
D gene: .
CDR3 protein: CASTRGWDTDTQYF
CDR3 DNA: TGTGCCAGTACGAGGGGGTGGGACACAGATACGCAGTATTTT

V gene: TRBV7-3
J gene: TRBJ2-1
clone size: .
D gene: .
CDR3 protein: CASSTTTGPEQFF
CDR3 DNA: TGTGCCAGCAGCACTACGACAGGACCTGAGCAGTTCTTC

V gene: TRBV7-9
J gene: TRBJ2-4
clone size: .
D gene: TRBD2
CDR3 protein: CATSPGLAVLRDIQYF
CDR3 DNA: TGTGCCACGTCGCCGGGACTAGCGGTTTTAAGGGACATTCAGTACTTC

V gene: TRBV19
J gene: TRBJ1-2
clone size: many
D gene: .
CDR3 protein: CASSIIQGAYTF
CDR3 DNA: TGTGCCAGTAGTATAATCCAGGGTGCCTACACCTTC

V gene: TRBV9
J gene: TRBJ1-2
clone size: .
D gene: .
CDR3 protein: CASSGGGRPYGYTF
CDR3 DNA: TGTGCCAGCAGCGGTGGGGGCCGGCCATATGGCTACACCTTC

V gene: TRBV30
J gene: TRBJ1-6
clone size: .
D gene: TRBD1
CDR3 protein: CAWTLRHLGQGVFSSYNSPLHF
CDR3 DNA: TGTGCCTGGACCCTGAGACACCTCGGACAGGGGGTATTCTCCTCCTATAATTCACCCCTCCACTTT

V gene: TRBV5-1
J gene: TRBJ1-1
clone size: once
D gene: TRBD1
CDR3 protein: CASSLGYGGGEGQRFF
CDR3 DNA: TGCGCCAGCAGCTTGGGATATGGAGGGGGCGAGGGCCAACGATTCTTT

V gene: TRBV7-3
J gene: TRBJ2-1
clone size: few
D gene: TRBD1
CDR3 protein: CASSSQTGSYNEQFF
CDR3 DNA: TGTGCCAGCAGCTCTCAGACAGGGTCGTACAATGAGCAGTTCTTC

V gene: TRBV5-5
J gene: TRBJ1-3
clone size: .
D gene: TRBD1
CDR3 protein: CASSLAGGGHTIYF
CDR3 DNA: TGTGCCAGCAGCTTGGCAGGGGGCGGCCACACCATATATTTT

V gene: TRBV9
J gene: TRBJ1-1
clone size: .
D gene: TRBD1
CDR3 protein: CASSMGQGSTEAFF
CDR3 DNA: TGTGCCAGCAGCATGGGACAGGGATCCACTGAAGCTTTCTTT

V gene: TRBV19
J gene: TRBJ2-2
clone size: .
D gene: .
CDR3 protein: CASTRGSYTGELFF
CDR3 DNA: TGTGCCAGTACCCGAGGGTCTTACACCGGGGAGCTGTTTTTT

V gene: TRBV5-5
J gene: TRBJ1-2
clone size: .
D gene: TRBD1
CDR3 protein: CASSLRDSSYGYTF
CDR3 DNA: TGTGCCAGCAGCTTGCGGGACAGTTCCTATGGCTACACCTTC

V gene: TRBV19
J gene: TRBJ1-5
clone size: .
D gene: TRBD1
CDR3 protein: CASRGGTGLRPQHF
CDR3 DNA: TGTGCCAGTAGAGGGGGGACAGGCCTTCGGCCCCAGCATTTT

V gene: TRBV7-9
J gene: TRBJ1-1
clone size: .
D gene: .
CDR3 protein: CASNPENTEAFF
CDR3 DNA: TGTGCCAGCAACCCAGAGAACACTGAAGCTTTCTTT

V gene: TRBV10-1
J gene: TRBJ1-2
clone size: .
D gene: .
CDR3 protein: CASSERREPDYGYTF
CDR3 DNA: TGCGCCAGCAGTGAACGCCGCGAACCGGACTATGGCTACACCTTC

V gene: TRBV5-1
J gene: TRBJ2-3
clone size: .
D gene: TRBD1
CDR3 protein: CASSWGTGGRGLTTDTQYF
CDR3 DNA: TGCGCCAGCAGCTGGGGGACAGGGGGTAGGGGCTTGACCACAGATACGCAGTATTTT

V gene: TRBV5-4
J gene: TRBJ2-1
clone size: once
D gene: TRBD2
CDR3 protein: CASSLYSGHSYNEQFF
CDR3 DNA: TGTGCCAGCAGCCTGTATAGCGGGCACTCCTACAATGAGCAGTTCTTC

V gene: TRBV5-4
J gene: TRBJ1-4
clone size: once
D gene: TRBD1
CDR3 protein: CASSLDRGLPNEKLFF
CDR3 DNA: TGTGCCAGCAGCTTGGACAGGGGGCTTCCTAATGAAAAACTGTTTTTT

V gene: TRBV10-3
J gene: TRBJ1-1
clone size: .
D gene: .
CDR3 protein: CATRQVNTEAFF
CDR3 DNA: TGTGCCACGAGACAGGTGAACACTGAAGCTTTCTTT

V gene: TRBV4-1
J gene: TRBJ1-1
clone size: .
D gene: .
CDR3 protein: CASSQGRYTEAFF
CDR3 DNA: TGCGCCAGCAGCCAAGGGCGGTACACTGAAGCTTTCTTT

V gene: TRBV5-4
J gene: TRBJ2-5
clone size: .
D gene: TRBD1
CDR3 protein: CASRYNRGRQETQYF
CDR3 DNA: TGTGCCAGCAGGTATAACAGGGGGCGTCAAGAGACCCAGTACTTC

V gene: TRBV5-4
J gene: TRBJ2-3
clone size: few
D gene: .
CDR3 protein: CASSLGGGLDTQYF
CDR3 DNA: TGTGCCAGCAGCTTAGGCGGGGGCCTAGATACGCAGTATTTT

V gene: TRBV27
J gene: TRBJ2-1
clone size: .
D gene: .
CDR3 protein: CASSLGRMVNNEQFF
CDR3 DNA: TGTGCCAGCTCCCTTGGCAGAATGGTCAACAATGAGCAGTTCTTC

V gene: TRBV7-9
J gene: TRBJ1-3
clone size: .
D gene: TRBD1
CDR3 protein: CASSLGQAIYF
CDR3 DNA: TGTGCCAGCAGCCTCGGACAGGCCATATATTTT

V gene: TRBV5-1
J gene: TRBJ2-3
clone size: .
D gene: TRBD2
CDR3 protein: CASSFSGGARDTQYF
CDR3 DNA: TGCGCCAGCAGCTTTAGCGGGGGGGCGAGAGATACGCAGTATTTT

V gene: TRBV5-4
J gene: TRBJ1-6
clone size: .
D gene: .
CDR3 protein: CASSLAGGGSYNSPLHF
CDR3 DNA: TGTGCCAGCAGCTTGGCGGGCGGGGGAAGCTATAATTCACCCCTCCACTTT

V gene: TRBV9
J gene: TRBJ1-3
clone size: .
D gene: TRBD1
CDR3 protein: CASSTGTGSGNTIYF
CDR3 DNA: TGTGCCAGCAGCACTGGGACAGGGAGTGGAAACACCATATATTTT